A selection of T cell receptor beta chains follows, all from one sample in a study of beta chain features in type 1 diabetes. TCRdb keeps only in-frame clones here, not all; method: immunoSEQ multiplex PCR. The table has about 360,000 clones, around an eighth seen once. Material: naive CD4+ T cells from blood. The receptor set was obtained from a man aged 18 to 30 in good health. Each CDR3 is given with its conserved first and last residue. The D gene is left open where the match is weak. The size field is filled for only some rows; it gives once, few, many or a size class.

>TRBV29-1|.|TRBJ2-7|TRBD1
TGCAGCGTTAGGACAGGGCGCGAGCAGTACTTC
CSVRTGREQYF
>TRBV5-8|few|TRBJ2-1|.
TGTGCCAGCAGCTTGGTGACAGCCTACAATGAGCAGTTCTTC
CASSLVTAYNEQFF
>TRBV7-9|.|TRBJ1-5|TRBD1
TGTGCCAGCAGCTTATCCCCGGGACAGGGGCAGCGTCAGCCCCAGCATTTT
CASSLSPGQGQRQPQHF
>TRBV6-6|.|TRBJ2-5|.
TGTGCCAGCACAGGGCCACAAGAGACCCAGTACTTC
CASTGPQETQYF
>TRBV4-2|few|TRBJ2-7|TRBD1
TGTGCCAGCAGCCAAGTTGACAGGGCCTACGAGCAGTACTTC
CASSQVDRAYEQYF
>TRBV6-1|.|TRBJ1-5|.
TGTGCCAGCAGTGCCAGGGACTATCAGCCCCAGCATTTT
CASSARDYQPQHF
>TRBV9|.|TRBJ2-2|.
TGTGCCAGCAGCGTAGTGAGCTCTTCGAACACCGGGGAGCTGTTTTTT
CASSVVSSSNTGELFF
>TRBV5-1|few|TRBJ1-2|.
TGCGCCAGCAGCATACCCTTAGGGCCAGGGGACGGCTACACCTTC
CASSIPLGPGDGYTF
>TRBV30|few|TRBJ2-7|TRBD2
TGTGCCTGGAGTGTACTTCTAGCGGGAGGGATTGAGCAGTACTTC
CAWSVLLAGGIEQYF
>TRBV10-3|few|TRBJ2-3|.
TGTGCCATCAGCAGGGGAGACTCCTTGCCAGATACGCAGTATTTT
CAISRGDSLPDTQYF
>TRBV7-2|.|TRBJ2-5|.
TGTGCCAGCAGCTTAGGGCAGTACGAGACCCAGTACTTC
CASSLGQYETQYF
>TRBV7-3|.|TRBJ2-3|TRBD2
TGTGCCACCCATAGCGGGGCCAGCACAGATACGCAGTATTTT
CATHSGASTDTQYF
>TRBV7-2|few|TRBJ2-4|TRBD2
TGTGCCAGTAGGGCGGGAGGGCCGTGGGACATTCAGTACTTC
CASRAGGPWDIQYF
>TRBV18|few|TRBJ2-7|.
TGTGCCAGCTCACCACCGGTTCCGGCGGGCGAGCAGTACTTC
CASSPPVPAGEQYF
>TRBV5-4|few|TRBJ1-2|TRBD1
TGTGCCAGCAGCTCTACAGGGGGCCATGGCTACACCTTC
CASSSTGGHGYTF
>TRBV21-1|.|TRBJ2-5|.
TGTGCCAGCAGCAAGGACAGGACCAAAAGAGTTGGGACCCAGTACTTC
CASSKDRTKRVGTQYF
>TRBV19|few|TRBJ2-6|.
TGTGCCAGTAGTATAGGAGAAAGCTCTGGGGCCAACGTCCTGACTTTC
CASSIGESSGANVLTF
>TRBV28|few|TRBJ2-7|.
TGTGCCAGCAGTACCCCTGACGGAGGGGTCTCCTACGAGCAGTACTTC
CASSTPDGGVSYEQYF
>TRBV22-1|.|TRBJ2-1|.
TGTCCTGGGAGCGCAGGGACAGAGGGCGATGAGCAGTTCTTC
CPGSAGTEGDEQFF
>TRBV7-9|few|TRBJ2-7|.
TGTGCCAGCAGCAAGGAGGGCCTTGTGAACGAGCAGTACTTC
CASSKEGLVNEQYF
>TRBV20-1|.|TRBJ2-5|.
TGCAGTGGACAGTACCAAGAGACCCAGTACTTC
CSGQYQETQYF
>TRBV7-8|.|TRBJ2-7|TRBD2
TGTGCCAGCAGCCCACGCGTAAGACTAGCGGGGTCCCCGGGCGAGCAGTACTTC
CASSPRVRLAGSPGEQYF
>TRBV6-6|.|TRBJ2-5|TRBD2
TGTGCCAGCAGCAGACAACGGGGGGGGGCCGAGACCCAGTACTTC
CASSRQRGGAETQYF
>TRBV6-5|.|TRBJ1-1|.
TGTGCCAGCAGTTACTCGTGGACAGTGCGAGGGACTGAAGCTTTCTTT
CASSYSWTVRGTEAFF
>TRBV2|few|TRBJ2-7|TRBD2
TGTGCCAGCAAGACTAGCGGGATCCAGCAGTACTTC
CASKTSGIQQYF
>TRBV4-3|few|TRBJ1-6|.
TGCGCCAGCAGCCTCGGGATGAACTCCTATAATTCACCCCTCCACTTT
CASSLGMNSYNSPLHF
>TRBV9|few|TRBJ1-5|.
TGTGCCAGCAGCCCCCAGGGCAGCAATCAGCCCCAGCATTTT
CASSPQGSNQPQHF
>TRBV30|.|TRBJ1-2|.
TGTGCCTGGACCTCAGGGAACTATGGCTACACCTTC
CAWTSGNYGYTF
>TRBV9|.|TRBJ2-7|TRBD2
TGTGCCAGCAGCCCCAGGACTAGCGGAACGACGTACGAGCAGTACTTC
CASSPRTSGTTYEQYF
>TRBV7-4|.|TRBJ1-5|TRBD1
TGTGCCAGCAGCCTGAACAGGGGCGATCAGCCCCAGCATTTT
CASSLNRGDQPQHF
>TRBV28|few|TRBJ2-7|TRBD1
TGTGCCAGCAGTCCGGGACAGGGCTACGAGCAGTACTTC
CASSPGQGYEQYF
>TRBV28|.|TRBJ1-1|.
TGTGCCAGCAGTCTTGTTCGGGTGAGTTTAGAAGCTTTCTTT
CASSLVRVSLEAFF
>TRBV19|few|TRBJ2-5|TRBD2
TGTGCCAGTAGTAACACCGGGACTAGCGGAGATTGGACCCAGTACTTC
CASSNTGTSGDWTQYF
>TRBV28|.|TRBJ2-7|.
TGTGCCAGCAGCGGGACACTCTACGAGCAGTACTTC
CASSGTLYEQYF
>TRBV5-1|few|TRBJ2-7|TRBD1
TGCGCCAGCAGCTTGGCAAAGACAGGGAACGAGCAGTACTTC
CASSLAKTGNEQYF
>TRBV29-1|few|TRBJ2-3|TRBD1
TGCAGCGTCGGGACAGGGGTCTCAGATACGCAGTATTTT
CSVGTGVSDTQYF
>TRBV4-3|.|TRBJ2-3|.
TGCGCCAGCAGCCAAGGAGGGCACGGTTCAGATACGCAGTATTTT
CASSQGGHGSDTQYF
>TRBV7-2|few|TRBJ1-5|TRBD1
TGTGCCAGCAGCCCTCAGGGGGCCCGTGAGCCCCAGCATTTT
CASSPQGAREPQHF
>TRBV6-8|few|TRBJ2-1|TRBD2
TGTGCCAGCAGTTGGGGGGGGGTGCAGCCTTACAATGAGCAGTTCTTC
CASSWGGVQPYNEQFF
>TRBV14|few|TRBJ2-1|.
TGTGCCAGCAGCCCGCCTAGCTCCTACAATGAGCAGTTCTTC
CASSPPSSYNEQFF
>TRBV11-1|few|TRBJ2-7|.
TGTGCCAGCGCGATGGAAAGTGGGGGGGCTGAGCAGTACTTC
CASAMESGGAEQYF